Presented here are 6 T cell receptor beta chains from one specimen sequenced in a study of shared clonotypes between healthy human individuals. Cells designated naive CD8 were CD45RO-negative and were positively selected for CCR7, with terminally differentiated effector memory CD45RA+ cells excluded. TCRdb's copy holds only in-frame clones and misses some; the assay was immunoSEQ multiplex PCR. This table has 1.5 million to 2.5 million clones, just under 95% appearing once. The sample was naive CD8+ T cells sorted from blood. All receptors derive from a man younger than 35 in good health.

The chain uses TRBV6-1 and TRBJ2-3; 10 bases are a match to TRBD2. The CDR3 extends over 17 amino acids. Looked up from germline, CDR1 is MNHNS and CDR2 is SASEGT. Germline trimming cut 4 bases from V and 1 base from J; bases unmatched to any gene: 8. The CDR3 is CASSGGIAGGGTDTQYF. The CDR3 DNA follows: TGTGCCAGCAGTGGGGGCATAGCGGGGGGTGGCACAGATACGCAGTATTTT.

As regards this clone: The junction departs from germline at one end; a sequencing error may be responsible. The chain carries TRBV7-7 and TRBJ2-5, with D perhaps assigned TRBD1 or TRBD2 (5 bases each). The CDR3 consists of 14 residues. The germline V gene encodes CDR1 SSHAT and CDR2 FNYEAQ (reference sequence). CDR3 sequence reads: CASSLGETRGTQYF. The CDR3 nucleotides are TGTGCTAGCAGCTTAGGGGAGACTCGGGGGACCCAGTACTTC.

V is TRBV5-6 and J is TRBJ2-2; a possible D gene is TRBD2 (6 bases). Germline values: CDR1 SGHDT, CDR2 YYEEEE. The V end was cut by 1 base, the J end by 7 bases, with 14 bases between. CDR3 length: 15 amino acids. The CDR3 reads CASSLQLALFGELFF. In DNA form, the CDR3 reads TGTGCCAGCAGCTTGCAACTAGCCTTATTCGGGGAGCTGTTTTTT.

The V and J genes are TRBV9 and TRBJ1-4, with D perhaps matching TRBD1 (5 bases). This CDR3 has 15 amino acids. V lost 4 bases and J lost 4, with 14 bases in between. From germline, CDR1 is SGDLS and CDR2 YYNGEE. The CDR3 sequence: CASSSDRVLNEKLFF. The CDR3 coding sequence is TGTGCCAGCAGCTCAGACAGAGTACTTAATGAAAAACTGTTTTTT.

The chain has TRBV6-6 and TRBJ2-1; D is unresolved. V dropped 2 bases and J dropped 0 bases, with 11 bases sitting between them. Germline V lookup: CDR1 MNHNY, CDR2 SVGAGI (reference sequence). The CDR3 consists of 16 residues. CDR3 sequence (DNA): TGTGCCAGCAGTTACGGTGGTTACCCCTCCTACAATGAGCAGTTCTTC. Protein sequence: CASSYGGYPSYNEQFF.

V usage is TRBV30 and J usage is TRBJ2-2, with D unresolved. Per the germline V gene, CDR1 is GTSNPN and CDR2 is SVGIG (reference sequence). The CDR3 covers 10 residues. The V end lost 6 bases, the J end lost 6 bases, and 5 bases lay between the germline ends. The CDR3 is CACLAGELFF. The CDR3 nucleotides are TGTGCCTGCCTGGCCGGGGAGCTGTTTTTT.